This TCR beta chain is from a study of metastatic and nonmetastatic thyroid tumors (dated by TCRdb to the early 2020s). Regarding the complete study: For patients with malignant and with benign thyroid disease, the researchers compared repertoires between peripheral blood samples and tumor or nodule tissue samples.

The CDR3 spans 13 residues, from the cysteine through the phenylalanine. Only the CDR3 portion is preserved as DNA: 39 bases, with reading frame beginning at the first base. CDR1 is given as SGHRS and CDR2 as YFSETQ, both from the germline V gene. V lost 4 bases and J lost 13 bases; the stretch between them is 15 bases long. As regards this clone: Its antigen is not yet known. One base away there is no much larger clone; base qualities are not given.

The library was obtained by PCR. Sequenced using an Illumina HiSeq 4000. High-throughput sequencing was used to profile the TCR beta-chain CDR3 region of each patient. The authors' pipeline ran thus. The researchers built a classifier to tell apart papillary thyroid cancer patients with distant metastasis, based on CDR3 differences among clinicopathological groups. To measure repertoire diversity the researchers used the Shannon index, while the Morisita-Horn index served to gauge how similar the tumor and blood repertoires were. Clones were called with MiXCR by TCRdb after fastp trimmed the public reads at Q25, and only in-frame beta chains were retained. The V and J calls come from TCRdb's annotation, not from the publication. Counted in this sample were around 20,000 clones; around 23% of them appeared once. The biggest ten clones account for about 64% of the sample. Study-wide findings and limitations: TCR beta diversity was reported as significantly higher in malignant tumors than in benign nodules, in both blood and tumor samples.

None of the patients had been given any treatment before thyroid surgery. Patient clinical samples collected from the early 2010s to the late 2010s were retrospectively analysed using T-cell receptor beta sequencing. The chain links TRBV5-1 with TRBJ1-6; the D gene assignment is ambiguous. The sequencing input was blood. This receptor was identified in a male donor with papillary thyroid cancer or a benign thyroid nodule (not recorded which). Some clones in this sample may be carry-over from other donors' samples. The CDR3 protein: CASSIRTLSPLHF. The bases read TGCGCCAGCAGCATTAGGACCCTGTCCCCCCTCCACTTT.